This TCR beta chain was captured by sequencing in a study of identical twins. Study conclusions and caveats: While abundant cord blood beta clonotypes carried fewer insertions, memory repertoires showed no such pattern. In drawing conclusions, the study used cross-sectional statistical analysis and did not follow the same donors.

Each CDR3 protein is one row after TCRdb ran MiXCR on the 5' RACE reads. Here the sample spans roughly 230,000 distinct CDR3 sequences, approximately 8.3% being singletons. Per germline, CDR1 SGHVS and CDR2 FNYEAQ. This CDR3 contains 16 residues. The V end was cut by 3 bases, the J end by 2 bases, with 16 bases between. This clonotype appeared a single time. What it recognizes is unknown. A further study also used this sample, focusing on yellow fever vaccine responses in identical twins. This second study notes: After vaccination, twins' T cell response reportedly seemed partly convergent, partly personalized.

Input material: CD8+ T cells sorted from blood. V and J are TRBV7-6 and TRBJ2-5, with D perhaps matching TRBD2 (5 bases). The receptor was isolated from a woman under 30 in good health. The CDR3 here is CASSFPTGLAQETQYF. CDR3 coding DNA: TGTGCCAGCAGCTTCCCCACGGGGTTGGCGCAAGAGACCCAGTACTTC.